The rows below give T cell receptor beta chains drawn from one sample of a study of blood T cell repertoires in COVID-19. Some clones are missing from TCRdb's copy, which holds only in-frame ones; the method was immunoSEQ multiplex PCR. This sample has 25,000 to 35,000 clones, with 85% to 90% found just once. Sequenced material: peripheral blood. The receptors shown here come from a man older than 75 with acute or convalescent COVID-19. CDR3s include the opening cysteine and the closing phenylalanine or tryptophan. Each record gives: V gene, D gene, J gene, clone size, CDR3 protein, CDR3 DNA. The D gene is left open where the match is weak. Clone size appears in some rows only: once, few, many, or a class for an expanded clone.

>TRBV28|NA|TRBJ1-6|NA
CASSFRATLHF
TGTGCCAGCAGTTTCAGGGCAACCCTCCACTTT
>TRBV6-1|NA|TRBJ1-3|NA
CASSETSGLGNTIYF
TGTGCCAGCAGTGAGACCTCCGGACTTGGAAACACCATATATTTT
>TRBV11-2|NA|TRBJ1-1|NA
CASSSTVEAFF
TGTGCCAGCAGCTCGACAGTTGAAGCTTTCTTT
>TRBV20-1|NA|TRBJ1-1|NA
CSASKRAQAFF
TGCAGTGCTAGTAAGCGGGCCCAAGCTTTCTTT
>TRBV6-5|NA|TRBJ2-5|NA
CASSYSNRGQETQYF
TGTGCCAGCAGTTACTCGAATCGGGGCCAAGAGACCCAGTACTTC
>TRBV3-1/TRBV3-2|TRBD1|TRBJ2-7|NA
CASSQRTGDYEQYF
TGTGCCAGCAGCCAGAGAACAGGGGACTACGAGCAGTACTTC
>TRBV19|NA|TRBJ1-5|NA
CASTNNLGGNQPQHF
TGTGCCAGTACTAATAATCTCGGGGGCAATCAGCCCCAGCATTTT
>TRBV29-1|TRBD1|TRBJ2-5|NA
CSVTRQGETQYF
TGCAGCGTTACCCGACAGGGGGAGACCCAGTACTTC
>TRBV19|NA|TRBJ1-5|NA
CASREGLNQPQHF
TGTGCCAGTAGGGAGGGGCTAAATCAGCCCCAGCATTTT
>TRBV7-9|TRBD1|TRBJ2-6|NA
CASSFGTGDSGANVLTF
TGTGCCAGCAGCTTCGGGACAGGGGACTCTGGGGCCAACGTCCTGACTTTC
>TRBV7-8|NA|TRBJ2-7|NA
CASSSGELFGSYEQYF
TGTGCCAGCAGTTCAGGGGAGTTGTTCGGCTCCTACGAGCAGTACTTC
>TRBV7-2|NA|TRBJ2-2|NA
CASSRDTNTGELFF
TGTGCCAGCAGCCGGGACACCAACACCGGGGAGCTGTTTTTT
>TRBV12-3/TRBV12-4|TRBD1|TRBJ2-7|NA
CASRTGIYEQYF
TGTGCCAGCAGGACAGGGATTTACGAGCAGTACTTC
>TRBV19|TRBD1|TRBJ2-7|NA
CASSTRQGGSYEQYF
TGTGCCAGTAGTACTCGACAGGGGGGCTCCTACGAGCAGTACTTC
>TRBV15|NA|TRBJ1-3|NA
CATSRGTTGSGNTIYF
TGTGCCACCAGCAGAGGGACAACCGGCTCTGGAAACACCATATATTTT
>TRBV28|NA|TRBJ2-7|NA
CASSFLDSYTYEQYF
TGTGCCAGCAGTTTCCTGGACAGCTATACCTACGAGCAGTACTTC
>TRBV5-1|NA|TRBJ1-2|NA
CASSLQDNYGYTF
TGCGCCAGCAGCTTGCAGGATAACTATGGCTACACCTTC
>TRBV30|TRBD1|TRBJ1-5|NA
CAWSTGDNQPQHF
TGTGCCTGGTCTACAGGGGACAATCAGCCCCAGCATTTT
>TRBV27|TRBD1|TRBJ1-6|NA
CASSRDRARESSYNSPLHF
TGTGCCAGCAGTCGGGACAGGGCTCGAGAAAGCTCCTATAATTCACCCCTCCACTTT
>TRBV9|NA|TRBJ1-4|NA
CASSSWAMDEKLFF
TGTGCCAGCAGCTCGTGGGCCATGGATGAAAAACTGTTTTTT
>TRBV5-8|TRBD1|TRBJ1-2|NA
CASSARDRLNYGYTF
TGTGCCAGCAGCGCCCGGGACAGGCTTAACTATGGCTACACCTTC
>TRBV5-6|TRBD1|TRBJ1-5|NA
CASSWGTGSGQPQHF
TGTGCCAGCAGCTGGGGGACAGGGTCGGGGCAGCCCCAGCATTTT
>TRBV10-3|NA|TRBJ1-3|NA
CAISRKTQTGNTIYF
TGTGCCATCAGTCGAAAGACACAGACAGGAAACACCATATATTTT
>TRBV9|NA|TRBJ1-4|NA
CASSQAIDSYNEKLFF
TGTGCCAGCAGCCAAGCAATTGACAGCTATAATGAAAAACTGTTTTTT
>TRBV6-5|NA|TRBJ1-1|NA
CASSYSKQAGAEAFF
TGTGCCAGCAGTTACTCGAAGCAGGCGGGGGCTGAAGCTTTCTTT
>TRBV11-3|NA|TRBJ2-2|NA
CASSPRRGENTGELFF
TGTGCCAGCAGCCCCCGAAGGGGCGAGAACACCGGGGAGCTGTTTTTT
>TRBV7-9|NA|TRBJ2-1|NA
CASSLTGRGPYNEQFF
TGTGCCAGCAGCTTAACCGGCAGGGGACCCTACAATGAGCAGTTCTTC
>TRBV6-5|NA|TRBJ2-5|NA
CASSPRWGSETQYF
TGTGCCAGCAGTCCCCGATGGGGCAGCGAGACCCAGTACTTC
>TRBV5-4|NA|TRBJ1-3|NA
CASSLAGRNTIYF
TGTGCCAGCAGCTTGGCAGGGAGGAACACCATATATTTT
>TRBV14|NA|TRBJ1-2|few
CASSPTAKSILKDRLYGYTF
TGTGCCAGCAGCCCCACCGCGAAGTCCATCCTGAAAGATCGCTTATATGGCTACACCTTC
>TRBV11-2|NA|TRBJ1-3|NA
CASSFLSGNTIYF
TGTGCCAGCAGCTTTCTCTCTGGAAACACCATATATTTT
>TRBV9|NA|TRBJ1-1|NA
CASSVVGGGGTEAFF
TGTGCCAGCAGCGTAGTTGGAGGGGGGGGCACTGAAGCTTTCTTT
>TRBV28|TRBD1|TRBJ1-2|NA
CASSKQTGTYGYTF
TGTGCCAGCAGCAAACAGACAGGGACATATGGCTACACCTTC
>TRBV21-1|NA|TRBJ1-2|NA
CASSKAPGHPYGYTF
TGTGCCAGCAGCAAAGCCCCGGGACACCCTTATGGCTACACCTTC
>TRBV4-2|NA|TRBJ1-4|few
CASSFGQSTNEKLFF
TGTGCCAGCAGCTTTGGACAGTCAACTAATGAAAAACTGTTTTTT
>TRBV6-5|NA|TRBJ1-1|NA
CASSPDRRNTEAFF
TGTGCCAGCAGCCCCGACAGGCGGAACACTGAAGCTTTCTTT
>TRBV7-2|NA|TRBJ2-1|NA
CASSLGGRTSGLFF
TGTGCCAGCAGCTTAGGGGGGCGCACTTCGGGTCTCTTCTTC
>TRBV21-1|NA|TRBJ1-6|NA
CASPQGDTRGSPLHF
TGTGCCAGCCCCCAAGGGGATACAAGGGGTTCACCCCTCCACTTT
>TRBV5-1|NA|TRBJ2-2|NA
CASTMNGANTGELFF
TGCGCCAGCACTATGAACGGGGCGAACACCGGGGAGCTGTTTTTT
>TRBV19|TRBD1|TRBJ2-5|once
CASSMDREETQYF
TGTGCCAGTAGTATGGACAGGGAAGAGACCCAGTACTTC
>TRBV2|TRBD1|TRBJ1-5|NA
CASSAETGGLAQHF
TGTGCCAGCAGTGCTGAGACAGGGGGCTTGGCCCAGCATTTT
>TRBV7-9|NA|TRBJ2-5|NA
CASSPRTAQETQYF
TGTGCCAGCAGCCCTCGGACAGCTCAAGAGACCCAGTACTTC
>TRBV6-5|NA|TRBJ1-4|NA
CASRDILMSEKLFF
TGTGCCAGCAGGGACATCCTGATGAGTGAAAAACTGTTTTTT
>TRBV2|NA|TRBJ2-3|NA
CASSERLVSTDTQYF
TGTGCCAGCAGCGAGAGACTCGTCAGCACAGATACGCAGTATTTT
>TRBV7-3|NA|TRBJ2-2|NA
CASSLTIYSYANTGELFF
TGTGCCAGCAGCTTAACGATATACAGTTACGCGAACACCGGGGAGCTGTTTTTT
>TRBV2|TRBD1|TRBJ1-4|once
CASSTGVEEKLFF
TGTGCCAGCTCAACAGGGGTGGAAGAAAAACTGTTTTTT
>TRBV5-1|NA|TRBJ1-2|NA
CAILQGNYGYTF
TGCGCCATCTTACAGGGTAACTATGGCTACACCTTC
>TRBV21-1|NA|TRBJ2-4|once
CASTSFKEGRSKNIQYF
TGTGCCAGCACCTCATTTAAAGAGGGTCGGTCCAAAAACATTCAGTACTTC
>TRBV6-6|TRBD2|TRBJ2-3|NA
CASRTSGADTQYF
TGTGCCAGCAGAACTAGCGGGGCAGATACGCAGTATTTT
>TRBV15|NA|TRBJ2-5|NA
CATSNPGQGQETQYF
TGTGCCACCAGCAATCCCGGGCAGGGGCAAGAGACCCAGTACTTC
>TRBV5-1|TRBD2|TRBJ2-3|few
CASSRLAGSTDTQYF
TGCGCCAGCAGCAGATTAGCGGGGAGCACAGATACGCAGTATTTT
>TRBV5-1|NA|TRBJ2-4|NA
CASSLLGADIQYF
TGCGCCAGCAGCTTGCTAGGGGCGGACATTCAGTACTTC
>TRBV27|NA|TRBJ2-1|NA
CASSSRGGEQFF
TGTGCCAGCAGTTCTCGTGGAGGTGAGCAGTTCTTC
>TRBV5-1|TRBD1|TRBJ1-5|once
CASSPGTENQPQHF
TGCGCCAGCAGCCCCGGGACAGAGAATCAGCCCCAGCATTTT
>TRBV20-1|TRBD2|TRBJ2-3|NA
CSASDPRTSVHTQYF
TGCAGTGCTAGTGACCCCAGGACTAGCGTGCATACGCAGTATTTT
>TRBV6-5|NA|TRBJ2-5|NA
CASSPIRGVETQYF
TGTGCCAGCAGTCCCATCAGGGGTGTGGAGACCCAGTACTTC